The 19 T cell receptor beta chains given below trace back to one sample, sequenced in a study of monozygotic twins with inflammatory bowel disease. TCRdb re-called the 5' RACE reads; one entry per CDR3 protein, DNA not given. The sample table includes about 200,000 distinct CDR3 sequences. Sequencing was performed on blood. The receptors here all came from a human donor with ulcerative colitis or Crohn's disease, or a healthy co-twin of an affected twin (not recorded which).

This chain connects TRBV6-5 to TRBJ1-2; the D call from TCRdb, TRBD1, cannot be confirmed without DNA. Looked up from germline, CDR1 is MNHEY and CDR2 is SVGAGI. The CDR3 runs to 15 residues. CDR3 residues: CASSSSDRNSYGYTF.

The J gene is TRBJ1-1, the V gene TRBV10-3; TCRdb selects TRBD1, and the lack of DNA leaves this call unchecked. Per germline, CDR1 ENHRY and CDR2 SYGVKD. The CDR3 covers 14 residues. The CDR3 loop is CAISEGRGDTEAFF.

The rearrangement uses TRBV5-1 and TRBJ2-7; lacking DNA, the TRBD2 call made by TCRdb goes unchecked. CDR1 is SGHRS and CDR2 is YFSETQ in the germline V gene. This CDR3 comprises 16 residues. The chain's CDR3 is CASSLLTSGRANEQYF.

The chain combines TRBV20-1 with TRBJ2-2; there is no DNA to check the TCRdb D call of TRBD2. Germline V gene lookup returns CDR1 DFQATT and CDR2 SNEGSKA (reference sequence). The CDR3 totals 15 residues. The CDR3 sequence is CSALSGTLNTGELFF.

The rearrangement uses TRBV5-1 and TRBJ1-6; as DNA is missing, the TRBD1 call by TCRdb cannot be tested. The CDR3 totals 15 residues. Germline V gives CDR1 SGHRS, CDR2 YFSETQ. This CDR3 reads CASSTGTANNSPLHF.

The rearrangement links TRBV4-1 to TRBJ1-1; the D gene TCRdb calls, TRBD1, cannot be checked with no DNA. The CDR3 is made up of 14 amino acids. Germline V gives CDR1 MGHRA, CDR2 YSYEKL. The CDR3: CASSQWDGNTEAFF.

The chain has TRBV3-1 and TRBJ2-1; TCRdb gives TRBD2 as the D gene, but with no DNA this cannot be confirmed. CDR3 size: 22 residues. Per the germline V gene, CDR1 is LGHDT and CDR2 is YNNKEL (reference sequence). CDR3 sequence reads: CASSPNPSLAGTIRSSYNEQFF.

The chain couples TRBV7-2 to TRBJ2-3. From germline, CDR1 is SGHTA and CDR2 FQGNSA. The CDR3 spans 14 residues. CDR3 in amino acids: CASSADGPTDTQYF.

The chain links TRBV5-1 to TRBJ2-3; absent DNA, TCRdb's TRBD2 call cannot be checked. The CDR3 has 20 residues. The germline gives CDR1 SGHRS, CDR2 YFSETQ. CDR3 in amino acids: CASSMEPSGGPGLSTDTQYF.

The genes are TRBV9 and TRBJ2-1; TCRdb selects TRBD2, and the lack of DNA leaves this call unchecked. The CDR3 consists of 16 residues. CDR1 is SGDLS, CDR2 YYNGEE, per germline. The CDR3 sequence: CASSIRTSGGHNEQFF. The full variable domain, rest sourced from reference TRBV9 and TRBJ2-1, is DSGVTQTPKHLITATGQRVTLRCSPRSGDLSVYWYQQSLDQGLQFLIQYYNGEERAKGNILERFSAQQFPDLHSELNLSSLELGDSALYFCASSIRTSGGHNEQFFGPGTRLTVL.

This chain connects TRBV5-1 to TRBJ2-1; TCRdb selects TRBD2, and the lack of DNA leaves this call unchecked. Germline assignment: CDR1 SGHRS and CDR2 YFSETQ. The CDR3 length is 17 residues. CDR3 protein: CASSFGASGRAGNEQFF.

The rearrangement joins TRBV5-1 to TRBJ1-6. The CDR3 spans 14 residues. The V gene's germline CDR1 is SGHRS and CDR2 YFSETQ. Here the CDR3 reads CASSFGGASSPLHF.

This chain uses TRBV9 with TRBJ2-7; the D call from TCRdb, TRBD2, cannot be confirmed without DNA. CDR1 SGDLS and CDR2 YYNGEE come from the germline V gene. This CDR3 is built from 15 residues. CDR3 sequence: CASSVAAVPTYEQYF.

CDR3 sequence: CASGPKTWGSPLHF. The chain has TRBV6-1 and TRBJ1-6; the D call of TRBD1 rests on TCRdb alone, since no DNA is present to check it. The CDR3 extends over 14 amino acids. CDR1 and CDR2 from the germline V gene are MNHNS and SASEGT.

The rearrangement links TRBV3-1 to TRBJ2-5. CDR3 length: 14 amino acids. Germline V gives CDR1 LGHDT, CDR2 YNNKEL (reference sequence). The CDR3 reads CASSQSRKQETQYF.

The V call is TRBV4-3, the J call TRBJ1-3; without DNA, the TCRdb call of TRBD1 cannot be checked. This CDR3 contains 15 residues. Germline-derived CDR1 and CDR2 are LGHNA and YSLEER. The chain's CDR3 is CASSNRDRSGNTIYF.

CDR3 region: CASSLLGTNEKLFF. V usage is TRBV7-2 and J usage is TRBJ1-4. The V gene's germline CDR1 is SGHTA and CDR2 FQGNSA. The CDR3 runs to 14 residues.

The chain recombines TRBV2 with TRBJ1-1. The CDR3 is made up of 12 amino acids. From germline, CDR1 is SNHLY and CDR2 FYNNEI. CDR3 loop: CASSVVGTEAFF.

The chain employs TRBV7-7 and TRBJ1-3. From germline, CDR1 is SSHAT and CDR2 FNYEAQ (reference sequence). The CDR3 sequence is 15 residues long. CDR3 residues: CASSSAFGAGNTIYF.